These 7 T cell receptor beta chains originate from one sample sequenced in a study of human T cells and chemical hapten exposure. Noted time point: pre-sensitization, week 0. Described treatment: therapeutic diphenylcyclopropenone sensitization with weekly scalp DPC. TCRdb used MiXCR to reprocess the RACE reads, holding one entry per CDR3 protein. In the table there are about 120,000 distinct CDR3 sequences, approximately 13% of which are singletons. The material sequenced was whole blood, taken in connection with sensitization to the hapten diphenylcyclopropenone (DPC). The origin of the receptors is a woman aged 18-29 years with alopecia areata. Some clones in this sample may be carry-over from other donors' samples.

This clonotype was seen at least ten times. This rearrangement joins TRBV6-2 or TRBV6-3 to TRBJ2-4; 9 bases are a match to TRBD1. This CDR3 comprises 13 residues. Germline CDR1 MNHEY, CDR2 SVGEGT. The junction had 12 bases not matched to a gene; V was cut back by 5 bases and J by 16 bases. CDR3 sequence: CASSTNTRDRVYF. The CDR3 coding sequence is TGTGCCAGCAGTACTAATACCCGGGACAGGGTATACTTC.

The rearrangement joins TRBV11-2 to TRBJ2-5, with TRBD2 matching 11 bases. Germline-derived CDR1 and CDR2 are SGHAT and FQNNGV. The CDR3 totals 16 residues. Trimming cost V 3 bases and J 0 bases; bases outside gene matches: 3. The chain's CDR3 is CASSLSTSGDQETQYF. The CDR3 DNA reads as TGTGCCAGCAGCTTGTCGACTAGCGGGGACCAAGAGACCCAGTACTTC.

In its sample, this clonotype was seen many times. The rearrangement joins TRBV3-1 to TRBJ2-3; TRBD2 might be the D (6 bases). CDR3 length equals 14 residues. The ends were cut back, 4 bases at V and 5 bases at J, with 13 bases in the middle. Germline V gene sequence: CDR1 LGHDT, CDR2 YNNKEL (reference sequence). The CDR3 loop reads CASSRGVSGDTQYF. Here the CDR3 DNA reads TGTGCCAGCAGCCGGGGGGTCTCGGGAGATACGCAGTATTTT.

This clonotype was recorded a few times. The gene calls are TRBV6-2 or TRBV6-3 and TRBJ1-5; no reliable D call. Trimming pared 2 bases from V and 5 bases from J, leaving 4 bases between. Germline lookup yields CDR1 MNHEY and CDR2 SVGEGT. This CDR3 contains 12 residues. Here the CDR3 reads CASSYPHQPQHF. The DNA of the CDR3 is TGTGCCAGCAGTTACCCCCATCAGCCCCAGCATTTT.

J is TRBJ2-5 and V is TRBV9, with 10 bases fitting TRBD2. J lost 3 bases, V lost 6 bases, and 5 bases had no gene match. Per the germline V gene, CDR1 is SGDLS and CDR2 is YYNGEE. The CDR3 extends over 14 amino acids. The CDR3 nucleotides read TGTGCCAGCAACCCTAGCGGGGGAAAAGAGACCCAGTACTTC. Translating it yields CASNPSGGKETQYF.

The V call is TRBV30, the J call TRBJ1-1; D is ambiguous. The CDR3 extends over 15 amino acids. In germline, CDR1 is GTSNPN, CDR2 SVGIG (reference sequence). V was clipped by 2 bases and J by 1 base, with 14 bases between them. CDR3 in amino acids: CAWSTLLLKNTEAFF. DNA of the CDR3: TGTGCCTGGAGTACCCTCCTCCTGAAGAACACTGAAGCTTTCTTT.

This clonotype was seen repeatedly, ten times or more. The chain carries TRBV5-1 and TRBJ2-7; a weak D match, TRBD1 (7 bases). Trimming took off 0 bases at V and 3 bases at J, with 10 bases between the two ends. The germline CDR1 and CDR2 sequences are SGHRS and YFSETQ. The CDR3 is 14 amino acids. DNA of the CDR3: TGCGCCAGCAGCTTGGCGGGGGACAGCTACGAGCAGTACTTC. It encodes CASSLAGDSYEQYF.